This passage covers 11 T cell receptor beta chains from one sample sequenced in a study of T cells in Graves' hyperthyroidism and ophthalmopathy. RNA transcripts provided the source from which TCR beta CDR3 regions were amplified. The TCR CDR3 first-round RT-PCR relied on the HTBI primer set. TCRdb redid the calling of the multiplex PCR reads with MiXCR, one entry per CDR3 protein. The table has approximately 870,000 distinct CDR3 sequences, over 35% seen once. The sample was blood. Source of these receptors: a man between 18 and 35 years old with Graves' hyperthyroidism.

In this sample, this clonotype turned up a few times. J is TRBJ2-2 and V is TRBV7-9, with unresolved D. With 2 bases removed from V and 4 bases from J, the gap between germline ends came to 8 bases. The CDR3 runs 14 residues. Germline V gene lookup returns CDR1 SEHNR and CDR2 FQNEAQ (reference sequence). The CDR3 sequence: CASSLNPTTGELFF. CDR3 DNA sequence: TGTGCCAGCAGCTTAAACCCGACCACCGGGGAGCTGTTTTTT.

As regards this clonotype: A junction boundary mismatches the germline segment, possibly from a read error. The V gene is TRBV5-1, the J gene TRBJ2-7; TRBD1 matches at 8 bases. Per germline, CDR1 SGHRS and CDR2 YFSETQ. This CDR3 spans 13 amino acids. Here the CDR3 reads CASSQGQESSGYF. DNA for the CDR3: TGTGCCAGCAGCCAGGGACAGGAGAGTTCTGGGTACTTC.

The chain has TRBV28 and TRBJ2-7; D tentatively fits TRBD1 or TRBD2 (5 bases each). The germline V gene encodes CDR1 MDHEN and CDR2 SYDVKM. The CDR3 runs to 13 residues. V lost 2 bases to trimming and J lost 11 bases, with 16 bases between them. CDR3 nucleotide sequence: TGTGCCAGCAGTTTAGGGGACCTACCCGGGGAGTACTTC. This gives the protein CASSLGDLPGEYF.

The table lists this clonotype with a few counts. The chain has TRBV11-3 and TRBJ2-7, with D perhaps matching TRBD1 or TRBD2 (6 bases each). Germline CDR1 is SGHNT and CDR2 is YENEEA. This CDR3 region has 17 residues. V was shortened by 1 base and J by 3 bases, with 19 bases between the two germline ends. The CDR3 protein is CASSLAVPGGGGYEQYF. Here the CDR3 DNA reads TGTGCCAGCAGCTTAGCCGTCCCTGGTGGAGGGGGCTACGAGCAGTACTTC.

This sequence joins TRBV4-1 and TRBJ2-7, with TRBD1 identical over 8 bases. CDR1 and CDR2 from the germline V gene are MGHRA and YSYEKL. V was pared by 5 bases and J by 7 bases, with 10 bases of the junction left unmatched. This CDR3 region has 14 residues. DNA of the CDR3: TGCGCCAGCAGCGAAGGGGACAGGCTGGGGGAGCAGTACTTC. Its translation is CASSEGDRLGEQYF.

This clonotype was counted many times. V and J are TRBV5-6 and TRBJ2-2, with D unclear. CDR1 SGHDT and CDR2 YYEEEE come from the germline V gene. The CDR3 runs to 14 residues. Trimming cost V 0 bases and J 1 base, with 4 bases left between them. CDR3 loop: CASSLAENTGELFF. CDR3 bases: TGTGCCAGCAGCTTGGCAGAGAACACCGGGGAGCTGTTTTTT. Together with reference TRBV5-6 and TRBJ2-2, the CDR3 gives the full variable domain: DAGVTQSPTHLIKTRGQQVTLRCSPKSGHDTVSWYQQALGQGPQFIFQYYEEEERQRGNFPDRFSGHQFPNYSSELNVNALLLGDSALYLCASSLAENTGELFFGEGSRLTVL.

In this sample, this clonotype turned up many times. CDR3 coding DNA: TGCAGTGCTCCCGGGACAGGGGCCAACGTCCTGACTTTC. Translating it yields CSAPGTGANVLTF. V gene TRBV20-1 combines with J gene TRBJ2-6; D may be TRBD1 (6 bases). The germline gives CDR1 DFQATT, CDR2 SNEGSKA (reference sequence). V dropped 5 bases and J dropped 4 bases, with 9 bases sitting between them. The CDR3 consists of 13 residues.

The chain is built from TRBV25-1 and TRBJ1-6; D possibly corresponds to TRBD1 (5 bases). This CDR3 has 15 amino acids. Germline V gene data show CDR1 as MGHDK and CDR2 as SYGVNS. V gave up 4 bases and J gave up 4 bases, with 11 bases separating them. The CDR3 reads CASSGPGLYNSPLHF. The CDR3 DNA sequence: TGTGCCAGCAGTGGACCAGGGTTATATAATTCACCCCTCCACTTT.

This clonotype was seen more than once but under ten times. For the CDR3, the DNA is TGTGCCAGCAGCCCCCCACTCCGCTACGAGCAGTACTTC. It codes for CASSPPLRYEQYF. The J gene is TRBJ2-7, the V gene TRBV5-6; no firm D call. Germline V gives CDR1 SGHDT, CDR2 YYEEEE. Trimming cost V 4 bases and J 3 bases, with 11 bases left between them. The CDR3 is 13 residues long.

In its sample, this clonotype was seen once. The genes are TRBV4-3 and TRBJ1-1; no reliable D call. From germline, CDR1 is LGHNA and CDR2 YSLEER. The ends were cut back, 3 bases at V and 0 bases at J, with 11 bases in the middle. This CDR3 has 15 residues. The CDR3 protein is CASSHEYRLNTEAFF. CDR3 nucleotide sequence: TGCGCCAGCAGCCACGAATACCGCTTGAACACTGAAGCTTTCTTT.

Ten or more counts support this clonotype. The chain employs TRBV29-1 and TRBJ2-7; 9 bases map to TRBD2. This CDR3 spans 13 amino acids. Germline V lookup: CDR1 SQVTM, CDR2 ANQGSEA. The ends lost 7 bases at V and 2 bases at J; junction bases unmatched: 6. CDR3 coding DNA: TGCAGCGGGGGTAGCGGGAGTCCCTACGAGCAGTACTTC. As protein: CSGGSGSPYEQYF.